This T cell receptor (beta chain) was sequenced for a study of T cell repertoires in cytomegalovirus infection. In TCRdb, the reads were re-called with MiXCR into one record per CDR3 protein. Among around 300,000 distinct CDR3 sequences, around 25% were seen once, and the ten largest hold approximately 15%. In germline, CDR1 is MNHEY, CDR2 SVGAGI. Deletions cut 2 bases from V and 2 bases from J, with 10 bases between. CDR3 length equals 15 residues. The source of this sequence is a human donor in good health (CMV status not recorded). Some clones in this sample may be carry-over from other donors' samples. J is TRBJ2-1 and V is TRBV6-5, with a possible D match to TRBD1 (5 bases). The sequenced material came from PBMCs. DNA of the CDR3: TGTGCCAGCAGTTACGACAGTCCTCCCTACAATGAGCAGTTCTTC. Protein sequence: CASSYDSPPYNEQFF.